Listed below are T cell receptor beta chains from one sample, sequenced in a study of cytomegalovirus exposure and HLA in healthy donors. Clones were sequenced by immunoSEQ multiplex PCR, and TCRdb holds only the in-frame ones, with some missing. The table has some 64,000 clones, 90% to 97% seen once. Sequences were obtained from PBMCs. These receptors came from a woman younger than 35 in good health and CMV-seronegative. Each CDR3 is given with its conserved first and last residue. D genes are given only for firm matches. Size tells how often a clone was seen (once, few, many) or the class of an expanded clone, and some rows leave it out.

CDR3 DNA: TGTGCCAGCAGCTTAGGACTGCGGGGGGGCTTTGATAATGAGCAGTTCTTC
CDR3 protein: CASSLGLRGGFDNEQFF
clone size: -
V gene: TRBV7-9
J gene: TRBJ2-1
D gene: TRBD2

CDR3 DNA: TGCGCCAGCAGCCAAGATGGTGTAGCGGGAGAGACATATGAGCAGTTCTTC
CDR3 protein: CASSQDGVAGETYEQFF
clone size: -
V gene: TRBV4-3
J gene: TRBJ2-1
D gene: TRBD2

CDR3 DNA: TGTGCCACCGCGAGGGTGTATAGCAATCAGCCCCAGCATTTT
CDR3 protein: CATARVYSNQPQHF
clone size: -
V gene: TRBV28
J gene: TRBJ1-5
D gene: -

CDR3 DNA: TGTGCCAGCCAGAAGGGACTCCAGAGCTCCTACGAGCAGTACTTC
CDR3 protein: CASQKGLQSSYEQYF
clone size: -
V gene: TRBV2
J gene: TRBJ2-7
D gene: -

CDR3 DNA: TGCGCCAGCAGCCAAGCCGGGACTAGCGGGGGGCACTCCTACAATGAGCAGTTCTTC
CDR3 protein: CASSQAGTSGGHSYNEQFF
clone size: once
V gene: TRBV4-3
J gene: TRBJ2-1
D gene: TRBD2

CDR3 DNA: TGCGCCAGCAGCCAAACCGGGACAGGAAATGAAAAACTGTTTTTT
CDR3 protein: CASSQTGTGNEKLFF
clone size: -
V gene: TRBV4-1
J gene: TRBJ1-4
D gene: TRBD1

CDR3 DNA: TGTGCCAGCAGCTTGGAACAGCATTACCAAGAGACCCAGTACTTC
CDR3 protein: CASSLEQHYQETQYF
clone size: -
V gene: TRBV5-4
J gene: TRBJ2-5
D gene: -

CDR3 DNA: TGCGCCAGCAGCCAAGATCTCATTCGCTCAGGCTTGCCCTACGAGCAGTACTTC
CDR3 protein: CASSQDLIRSGLPYEQYF
clone size: -
V gene: TRBV4-3
J gene: TRBJ2-7
D gene: -

CDR3 DNA: TGTGCCAGCAGCCCAAGCAGGCTTTCCTCTGGAAACACCATATATTTT
CDR3 protein: CASSPSRLSSGNTIYF
clone size: -
V gene: TRBV7-8
J gene: TRBJ1-3
D gene: -

CDR3 DNA: TGTGCCAGCAGCCAGCAGTGGAACACTGAAGCTTTCTTT
CDR3 protein: CASSQQWNTEAFF
clone size: -
V gene: TRBV4-2
J gene: TRBJ1-1
D gene: -

CDR3 DNA: TGTGCCAGCAGTGGTGGGGGGACTTATCAGCCCCAGCATTTT
CDR3 protein: CASSGGGTYQPQHF
clone size: -
V gene: TRBV25-1
J gene: TRBJ1-5
D gene: -

CDR3 DNA: TGTGCCAGCAGCGGACAGGCTAGCACAGATACGCAGTATTTT
CDR3 protein: CASSGQASTDTQYF
clone size: -
V gene: TRBV5-5
J gene: TRBJ2-3
D gene: TRBD1

CDR3 DNA: TGTGCCAGCAGTGACTGGGGCGGCGGCCCCAGCACAGATACGCAGTATTTT
CDR3 protein: CASSDWGGGPSTDTQYF
clone size: -
V gene: TRBV2
J gene: TRBJ2-3
D gene: -

CDR3 DNA: TGTGCCAGTAGTATTAGGACAGGGAACACTGAAGCTTTCTTT
CDR3 protein: CASSIRTGNTEAFF
clone size: -
V gene: TRBV19
J gene: TRBJ1-1
D gene: TRBD1

CDR3 DNA: TGCGCCAGCAGCCAGGACAGGGGGAACAATGAGCAGTTCTTC
CDR3 protein: CASSQDRGNNEQFF
clone size: once
V gene: TRBV5-1
J gene: TRBJ2-1
D gene: TRBD1

CDR3 DNA: TGTGCCACCGGACTCTATGACGAGCAGTACTTC
CDR3 protein: CATGLYDEQYF
clone size: once
V gene: TRBV28
J gene: TRBJ2-7
D gene: -

CDR3 DNA: TGTGCCAGCAGCTTAAGGACCCTAGACGGGACTAGCGGGAAAGAGACCCAGTACTTC
CDR3 protein: CASSLRTLDGTSGKETQYF
clone size: -
V gene: TRBV13
J gene: TRBJ2-5
D gene: TRBD2

CDR3 DNA: TGTGCCAGCAGCTTGCAGGGCAACTATGGCTACACCTTC
CDR3 protein: CASSLQGNYGYTF
clone size: -
V gene: TRBV5-6
J gene: TRBJ1-2
D gene: -

CDR3 DNA: TGTGCCAGCTCAACCACGGGTGGGGGCGCTTACCAAGAGACCCAGTACTTC
CDR3 protein: CASSTTGGGAYQETQYF
clone size: -
V gene: TRBV18
J gene: TRBJ2-5
D gene: -

CDR3 DNA: TGCGCCAGCAGCCAACAGGGGGCGGGGCCCCTCCAACTAGCCAAAAACATTCAGTACTTC
CDR3 protein: CASSQQGAGPLQLAKNIQYF
clone size: -
V gene: TRBV4-1
J gene: TRBJ2-4
D gene: TRBD1

CDR3 DNA: TGTGCCAGCAGCCCCTCCCAGGAGCAGTACTTC
CDR3 protein: CASSPSQEQYF
clone size: -
V gene: TRBV28
J gene: TRBJ2-7
D gene: -

CDR3 DNA: TGTGCCAGCAGTTTCAAACAAAACACTGAAGCTTTCTTT
CDR3 protein: CASSFKQNTEAFF
clone size: once
V gene: TRBV6-4
J gene: TRBJ1-1
D gene: -

CDR3 DNA: TGTGCCAGCAGTGTGGGGGGACAGGGATCAAACACCATATATTTT
CDR3 protein: CASSVGGQGSNTIYF
clone size: -
V gene: TRBV2
J gene: TRBJ1-3
D gene: TRBD1

CDR3 DNA: TGTGCCAGCAGCCCTGGACTAGTTTTTGGCGAGCAGTACTTC
CDR3 protein: CASSPGLVFGEQYF
clone size: -
V gene: TRBV13
J gene: TRBJ2-7
D gene: TRBD2

CDR3 DNA: TGCGCCAGCAGCCAAGATGGGGCAGGGGGTCGCACCGGGGAGCTGTTTTTT
CDR3 protein: CASSQDGAGGRTGELFF
clone size: -
V gene: TRBV4-3
J gene: TRBJ2-2
D gene: TRBD1

CDR3 DNA: TGTGCCAGCAGCCCCGACCGGGAGAACACTGAAGCTTTCTTT
CDR3 protein: CASSPDRENTEAFF
clone size: -
V gene: TRBV7-3
J gene: TRBJ1-1
D gene: -

CDR3 DNA: TGTGCCACCAGCACACAGGGTGCAGATACGCAGTATTTT
CDR3 protein: CATSTQGADTQYF
clone size: -
V gene: TRBV15
J gene: TRBJ2-3
D gene: -

CDR3 DNA: TGTGCCAGCAGTTTATGGGGGGGGGCCACTGAAGCTTTCTTT
CDR3 protein: CASSLWGGATEAFF
clone size: -
V gene: TRBV28
J gene: TRBJ1-1
D gene: -

CDR3 DNA: TGTGCCAGCAGTCAGACAGGGGCGTCGTATGGCTACACCTTC
CDR3 protein: CASSQTGASYGYTF
clone size: -
V gene: TRBV6-5
J gene: TRBJ1-2
D gene: TRBD1

CDR3 DNA: TGTGCCAGCAGCACCCAGGGGGTTGGAACTGAAGCTTTCTTT
CDR3 protein: CASSTQGVGTEAFF
clone size: -
V gene: TRBV7-2
J gene: TRBJ1-1
D gene: TRBD1

CDR3 DNA: TGTGCCAGCAGTTTGGGGACAGGCTACTCTGGGGCCAACGTCCTGACTTTC
CDR3 protein: CASSLGTGYSGANVLTF
clone size: -
V gene: TRBV28
J gene: TRBJ2-6
D gene: TRBD1

CDR3 DNA: TGTGCCTGGAGCACCGGGACAGGGGGTCGGGAGACCCAGTACTTC
CDR3 protein: CAWSTGTGGRETQYF
clone size: -
V gene: TRBV30
J gene: TRBJ2-5
D gene: TRBD1

CDR3 DNA: TGTGCCAGCAGCGCCAATACCCCGAGGACAAAATGGGACACTGAAGCTTTCTTT
CDR3 protein: CASSANTPRTKWDTEAFF
clone size: -
V gene: TRBV13
J gene: TRBJ1-1
D gene: -

CDR3 DNA: TGTGCCAGCAGTGACTCGTCTAGCGGGGACACAGATACGCAGTATTTT
CDR3 protein: CASSDSSSGDTDTQYF
clone size: -
V gene: TRBV6-4
J gene: TRBJ2-3
D gene: TRBD2

CDR3 DNA: TGTGCCAGCAGCCTCGGACAGAAAGAGACCCAGTACTTC
CDR3 protein: CASSLGQKETQYF
clone size: -
V gene: TRBV7-9
J gene: TRBJ2-5
D gene: -

CDR3 DNA: TGCGCCAGCAGCCGTGTCGGAACTAATGAAAAACTGTTTTTT
CDR3 protein: CASSRVGTNEKLFF
clone size: -
V gene: TRBV4-1
J gene: TRBJ1-4
D gene: -

CDR3 DNA: TGTGCCAGCAACTCCTATGGCTACACCTTC
CDR3 protein: CASNSYGYTF
clone size: -
V gene: TRBV21-1
J gene: TRBJ1-2
D gene: -

CDR3 DNA: TGTGCCAGTACTCCGGGGAGGGGACAATACTACGAGCAGTACTTC
CDR3 protein: CASTPGRGQYYEQYF
clone size: -
V gene: TRBV19
J gene: TRBJ2-7
D gene: -

CDR3 DNA: TGTGCCAGCAGCTTTTCGACTAGCGGCTCCTACAATGAGCAGTTCTTC
CDR3 protein: CASSFSTSGSYNEQFF
clone size: -
V gene: TRBV11-1
J gene: TRBJ2-1
D gene: TRBD2

CDR3 DNA: TGTGCCACCAGCAGAGAAGGGGGTGCAGTAGACTACGAGCAGTACTTC
CDR3 protein: CATSREGGAVDYEQYF
clone size: -
V gene: TRBV15
J gene: TRBJ2-7
D gene: -

CDR3 DNA: TGCGCCAGCAGCTTGGAGGCGGGGCAGAGGGAGACCCAGTACTTC
CDR3 protein: CASSLEAGQRETQYF
clone size: -
V gene: TRBV5-1
J gene: TRBJ2-5
D gene: -

CDR3 DNA: TGTGCCAGCAGTCCCACCGGGACAGGGAATGAAAAACTGTTTTTT
CDR3 protein: CASSPTGTGNEKLFF
clone size: -
V gene: TRBV6-1
J gene: TRBJ1-4
D gene: TRBD1